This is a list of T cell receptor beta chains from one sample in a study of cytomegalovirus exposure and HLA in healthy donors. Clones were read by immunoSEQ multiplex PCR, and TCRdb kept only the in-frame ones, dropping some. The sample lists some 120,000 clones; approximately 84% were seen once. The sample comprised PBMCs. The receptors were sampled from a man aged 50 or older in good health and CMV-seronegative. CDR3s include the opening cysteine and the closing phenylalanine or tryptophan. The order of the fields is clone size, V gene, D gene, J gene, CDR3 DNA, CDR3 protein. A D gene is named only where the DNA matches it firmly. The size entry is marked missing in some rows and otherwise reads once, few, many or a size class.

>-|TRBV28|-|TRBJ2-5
TGTGCCAGCAGTCTTAGATCTAGCCCGGAGACCCAGTACTTC
CASSLRSSPETQYF
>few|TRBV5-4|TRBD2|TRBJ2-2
TGTGCCAGCAGTTCGGAGCGGGAGGCCGGGGAGCTGTTTTTT
CASSSEREAGELFF
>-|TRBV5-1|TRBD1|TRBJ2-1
TGCGCCAGCAGCTTGGTCCCAACAGGGGAAAGTGAGCAGTTCTTC
CASSLVPTGESEQFF
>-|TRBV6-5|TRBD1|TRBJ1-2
TGTGCCAGCAGGACCAAAAATAAGGCGGGACAGGGCAGTACCTTC
CASRTKNKAGQGSTF
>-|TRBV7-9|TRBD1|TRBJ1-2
TGTGCCAGCAGTCACGGGGACAGGGGCTATGGCTACACCTTC
CASSHGDRGYGYTF
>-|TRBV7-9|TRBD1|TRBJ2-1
TGTGCCAGCAGTTACAGGGGGCGCGATGAGCAGTTCTTC
CASSYRGRDEQFF
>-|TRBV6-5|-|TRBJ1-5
TGTGCCAGCTGGCCAGGCTGGGGCAATCAGCCCCAGCATTTT
CASWPGWGNQPQHF
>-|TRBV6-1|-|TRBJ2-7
TGTGCCAGCAGCCTCAAACTAGTTTCCGAGCAGTACTTC
CASSLKLVSEQYF
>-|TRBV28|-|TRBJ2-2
TGTGCCAGCAGTTTCATTCGGGGGATGGAAGGCGGGGAGCTGTTTTTT
CASSFIRGMEGGELFF
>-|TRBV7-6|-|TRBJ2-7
TGTGCCAGCAGCTTAGCTTCGGGTAACTACGAGCAGTACTTC
CASSLASGNYEQYF
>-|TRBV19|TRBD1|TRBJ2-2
TGTGCCAGTAGGACAGGGCAGGCCGGGGAGCTGTTTTTT
CASRTGQAGELFF
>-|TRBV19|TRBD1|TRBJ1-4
TGTGCCAGTAGGCTCCAGGGGGACGGTGAAAAACTGTTTTTT
CASRLQGDGEKLFF
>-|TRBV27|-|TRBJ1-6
TGTGCCAGCAGACCGAATTTCGAGGATTCACCCCTCCACTTT
CASRPNFEDSPLHF
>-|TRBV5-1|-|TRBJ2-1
TGCGCCAGCAGCTCTTCCGGGGGCTCCTACAATGAGCAGTTCTTC
CASSSSGGSYNEQFF
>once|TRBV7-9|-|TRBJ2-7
TGTGCCAGCAGCTTAGGGCAGATGTACTACGAGCAGTACTTC
CASSLGQMYYEQYF
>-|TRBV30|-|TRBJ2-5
TGTGCCTGGGGTCGCCTCACAAGCCAAGAGACCCAGTACTTC
CAWGRLTSQETQYF
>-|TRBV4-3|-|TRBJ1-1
TGCGCCAGCAGCCAGGCGAGGGGACTGACTGAAGCTTTCTTT
CASSQARGLTEAFF
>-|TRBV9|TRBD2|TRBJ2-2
TGTGCCAGCAGCCCGGGACTAGCGGCGAACACCGGGGAGCTGTTTTTT
CASSPGLAANTGELFF
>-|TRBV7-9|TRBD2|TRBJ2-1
TGTGCCAGCAGCCGCCTGAATAGCGGGAGCGATGAGCAGTTCTTC
CASSRLNSGSDEQFF
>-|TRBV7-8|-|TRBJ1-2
TGTGCCAGCAGCTTAGTCGTTAGCAAGGACTATGGCTACACCTTC
CASSLVVSKDYGYTF
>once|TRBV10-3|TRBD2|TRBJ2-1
TGTGCCATCAGTGAGGGAGCGGGGGGGCAGTACAATGAGCAGTTCTTC
CAISEGAGGQYNEQFF
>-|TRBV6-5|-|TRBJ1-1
TGTGCCAGCTGGCGGGGGGCCACGAACACTGAAGCTTTCTTT
CASWRGATNTEAFF
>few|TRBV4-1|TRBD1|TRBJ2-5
TGCGCCAGCAGCCAAGCCGACAGGGGGCACCAAGAGACCCAGTACTTC
CASSQADRGHQETQYF
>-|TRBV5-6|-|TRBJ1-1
TGTGCCAGCAGCTTGGCCTTCGAAGGGGCGGGAATGAACACTGAAGCTTTCTTT
CASSLAFEGAGMNTEAFF
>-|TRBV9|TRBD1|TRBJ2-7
TGTGCCAGCAGCAGGGACAGCTACGAGCAGTACTTC
CASSRDSYEQYF
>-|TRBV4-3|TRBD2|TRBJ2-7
TGCGCCAGCAGCCAAGATACAACGGGAGGGCCCAGAGAGCAGTACTTC
CASSQDTTGGPREQYF
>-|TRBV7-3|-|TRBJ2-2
TGTGCCAGCAGCTTAGCGAAGGGGGGGGTCGGGGAGCTGTTTTTT
CASSLAKGGVGELFF
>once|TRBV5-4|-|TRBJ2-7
TGTGCCAGCAGCTCACCGGGATTAGGGTCCTACGAGCAGTACTTC
CASSSPGLGSYEQYF
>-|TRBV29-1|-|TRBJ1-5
TGCAGCGTTGAAGTAGGAGTCAATCAGCCCCAGCATTTT
CSVEVGVNQPQHF
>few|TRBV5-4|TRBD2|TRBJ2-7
TGTGCCAGCAGCCCGAAACTAGCGGGACACTACGAGCAGTACTTC
CASSPKLAGHYEQYF
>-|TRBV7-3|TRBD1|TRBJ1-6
TGTGCCAGCAGCTTAGCTGGGACAGAGAATTCACCCCTCCACTTT
CASSLAGTENSPLHF
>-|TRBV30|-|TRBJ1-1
TGTGCCTGGAGTTTACGGGGGAATAGTGAAGCTTTCTTT
CAWSLRGNSEAFF
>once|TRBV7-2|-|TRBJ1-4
TGTGCCAGCAGCTACGCAGGGTTTAACGAAAAACTGTTTTTT
CASSYAGFNEKLFF
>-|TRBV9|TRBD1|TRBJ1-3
TGTGCCAGCAGCGTAGCCGGGGACAGGTCTGGAAACACCATATATTTT
CASSVAGDRSGNTIYF
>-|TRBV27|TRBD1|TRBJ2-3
TGTGCCAGCAGTTCCTCAGGGGGCAAGTTCACAGATACGCAGTATTTT
CASSSSGGKFTDTQYF
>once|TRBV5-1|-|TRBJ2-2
TGCGCCAGCAGCTTGGTAGAAACCGGGGAGCTGTTTTTT
CASSLVETGELFF
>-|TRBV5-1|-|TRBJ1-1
TGCGCCAGCAGCGAGCAGGGGATGAACACTGAAGCTTTCTTT
CASSEQGMNTEAFF
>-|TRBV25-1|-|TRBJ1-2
TGTGCCAGCATGCGGGCTAACTATGGCTACACCTTC
CASMRANYGYTF
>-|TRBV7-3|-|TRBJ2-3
TGTGCCAGCAGCTTAGATGGACTAAAGACAGATACGCAGTATTTT
CASSLDGLKTDTQYF
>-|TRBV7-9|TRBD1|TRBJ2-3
TGTGCCAGCAGCCCACTAGGGACAGGAGTGACAGATACGCAGTATTTT
CASSPLGTGVTDTQYF
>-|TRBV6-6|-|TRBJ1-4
TGTGCCAGCAGTGCCACACCAGCAACTAATGAAAAACTGTTTTTT
CASSATPATNEKLFF
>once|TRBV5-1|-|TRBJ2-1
TGCGCCAGCAGCTCGCGGACAGAAAGGAATGAGCAGTTCTTC
CASSSRTERNEQFF
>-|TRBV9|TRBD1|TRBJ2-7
TGTGCCAGCAGCGTCGGGACAGGGGATTTATGGGAGCAGTACTTC
CASSVGTGDLWEQYF
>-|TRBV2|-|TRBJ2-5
TGTGCCAGCATGTTCCCCCCATTGACACTTAACCAAGAGACCCAGTACTTC
CASMFPPLTLNQETQYF
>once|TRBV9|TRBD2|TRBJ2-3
TGTGCCAGCAGACAACTAGCGGGGCCTTGGGCAGATACGCAGTATTTT
CASRQLAGPWADTQYF
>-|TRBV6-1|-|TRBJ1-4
TGTGCCAGCAGCCCGCCGCCCGGACTGTTTTTT
CASSPPPGLFF
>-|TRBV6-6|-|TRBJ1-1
TGTGCCAGCACGCCAGGGGCCTTGGGCACTGAAGCTTTCTTT
CASTPGALGTEAFF
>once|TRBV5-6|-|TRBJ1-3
TGTGCCAGCAGCTTGGCGGACTCTTTCTCTGGAAACACCATATATTTT
CASSLADSFSGNTIYF
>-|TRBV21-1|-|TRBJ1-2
TGTGCCAGCAGCACTGGGGGACACCTCAGACTCTATGGCTACACCTTC
CASSTGGHLRLYGYTF
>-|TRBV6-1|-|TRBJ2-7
TGTGCCATTTCAAACAGGGTGGGTGGCTACGAGCAGTACTTC
CAISNRVGGYEQYF
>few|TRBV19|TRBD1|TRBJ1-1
TGTGCCAGTACCGAACTCAGGGGGCGCCGGACTGAAGCTTTCTTT
CASTELRGRRTEAFF
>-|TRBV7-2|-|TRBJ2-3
TGTGCCAGCAGCTTAGACCCCCTGGCCCCGTGGACGCAGTATTTT
CASSLDPLAPWTQYF